This TCR beta chain was captured in a study of technical replicates of blood from several donors (dated by TCRdb to about 2017). Notes on this clone: The clone's antigen remains unknown. No base qualities exist here, and no much larger clone lies one base off it.

V is trimmed back by 5 bases and J by 6 bases, and the junction contains 11 bases that no gene match accounts for. Counted from cysteine to phenylalanine, this CDR3 has 16 amino acids. CDR3 DNA is the only sequence kept; it has 48 bases, read in frame from the first base. The CDR1 and CDR2 encoded by the germline V gene are MDHEN and SYDVKM. Library preparation used the immunoSEQ multiplex PCR assay. The table comes from immuneACCESS by way of TCRdb, which keeps in-frame sequences with V and J called. Part of the clones is missing from these tables; in studies checked, under half for an unresolved V gene and the rest for unknown reasons. This sample holds more than 60,000 clones; 85% to 95% were observed only once. Jointly, the top ten make up 0.4% to 0.45% of the sample.

The receptor chain draws on TRBV28 and TRBJ2-7; 12 central bases correspond to TRBD1. Sequenced material: T cells isolated from PBMCs. The TCR comes from a human donor in good health. The CDR3 sequence is CASSRKGTGGVGEQYF. The sequenced DNA: TGTGCCAGCAGTCGGAAAGGGACAGGGGGCGTTGGCGAGCAGTACTTC.